This TCR beta chain was sequenced in a study of PD-L1 blockade in urothelial cancer. Study-level background: Once treatment had started, blood was analyzed at 3 weeks (second dose) and again at 6 weeks. A median blood sample held 141,255 T cells and roughly 79,000 unique TCRs. General study findings and limits: Below-median pretreatment blood TCR clonality was a predictor of better survival.

Trimming removed 0 bases from V and 4 bases from J, with 6 bases in between. Germline V CDR1 and CDR2: SGHNT, YYREEE (reference sequence). This CDR3 is 13 amino acids long. Sequencing used immunoSEQ multiplex PCR; TCRdb keeps in-frame clones, though not all of them. The sample holds about 43,000 clones, 80% seen once. Time point denoted: pretreatment peripheral blood. Samples spanned pretreatment and treatment, with 1 to 8 time points per patient. In the case of this clone: Its antigen is currently unknown.

The chain links TRBV5-4 to TRBJ2-3; D gene uncertain. Material: PBMCs, obtained around atezolizumab (anti-PD-L1) treatment. This TCR was sampled from a man aged 55 to 70 with urothelial cancer. DNA for the CDR3: TGTGCCAGCAGCTTGGCCGGGTCAGATACGCAGTATTTT. It encodes CASSLAGSDTQYF.